One and the same sample provided the 5 T cell receptor beta chains below, sequenced in a study of siplizumab effects on memory and regulatory T cells. Some clones are missing from TCRdb's copy, which holds only in-frame ones; the method was immunoSEQ multiplex PCR. The table lists some 110,000 clones, 90% to 95% of them singletons. The specimen sequenced was CD4+ T cells sorted from blood. These receptors all come from a human donor in good health.

V and J are TRBV19 and TRBJ1-3, with a weak D call TRBD1 (6 bases). The CDR3 runs to 15 residues. Germline V CDR1 and CDR2: LNHDA, SQIVND (reference sequence). V dropped 6 bases and J dropped 2 bases, with 14 bases sitting between them. The CDR3 is CASSNQDRPGNTIYF. CDR3 bases: TGTGCCAGTAGCAACCAGGACAGACCTGGAAACACCATATATTTT.

The CDR3 DNA follows: TGCGCCAGCAGCCTGAACTTGGGGACTGAAGCTTTCTTT. It is translated as CASSLNLGTEAFF. J is TRBJ1-1 and V is TRBV5-1; D gene unclear. The CDR3 sequence is 13 residues long. V lost 4 bases and J 5 bases, leaving 12 bases between the germline ends. Looked up from germline, CDR1 is SGHRS and CDR2 is YFSETQ.

This clone was seen once. The chain has TRBV21-1 and TRBJ2-3; TRBD2, as called in the table, went unchecked against the DNA. TRBV21-1 is annotated as a pseudogene. The CDR3 is 17 residues long. CDR3 nucleotide sequence: TGTGCCAGCAGCAAAGGGGTAGCGGGAGCTTTCACAGATACGCAGTATTTT. It encodes CASSKGVAGAFTDTQYF.

The V gene is TRBV2, the J gene TRBJ2-7, with 11 positions matching TRBD2. J lost 7 bases, V lost 8 bases, and 10 bases had no gene match. This CDR3 has 14 amino acids. Germline values: CDR1 SNHLY, CDR2 FYNNEI. The chain's CDR3 is CASDSTSGSGEQYF. The CDR3 bases are TGTGCCAGCGATTCTACTAGCGGGAGTGGTGAGCAGTACTTC.

The V call is TRBV7-9, the J call TRBJ1-1; 10 bases line up with TRBD1. V was pared by 5 bases and J by 5 bases, with 8 bases of the junction left unmatched. Germline lookup yields CDR1 SEHNR and CDR2 FQNEAQ (reference sequence). The CDR3 has 15 residues. CDR3 nucleotides: TGTGCCAGCAGCCGACGGACAGGGGGTTGGACTGAAGCTTTCTTT. It codes for CASSRRTGGWTEAFF. Full variable domain (outside the CDR3, taken from reference TRBV7-9 and TRBJ1-1): DTGVSQNPRHKITKRGQNVTFRCDPISEHNRLYWYRQTLGQGPEFLTYFQNEAQLEKSRLLSDRFSAERPKGSFSTLEIQRTEQGDSAMYLCASSRRTGGWTEAFFGQGTRLTVV.